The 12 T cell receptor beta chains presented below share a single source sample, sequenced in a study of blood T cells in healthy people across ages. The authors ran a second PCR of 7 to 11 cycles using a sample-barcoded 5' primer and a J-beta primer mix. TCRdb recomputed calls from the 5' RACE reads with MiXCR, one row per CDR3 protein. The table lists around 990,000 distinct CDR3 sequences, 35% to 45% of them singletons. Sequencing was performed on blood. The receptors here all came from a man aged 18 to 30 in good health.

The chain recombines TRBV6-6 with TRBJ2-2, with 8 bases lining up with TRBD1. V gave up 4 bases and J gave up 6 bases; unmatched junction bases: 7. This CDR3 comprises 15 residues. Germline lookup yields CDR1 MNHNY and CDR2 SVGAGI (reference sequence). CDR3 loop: CASSWGTGGAGELFF. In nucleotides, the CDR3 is TGTGCCAGCAGTTGGGGGACAGGAGGGGCCGGGGAGCTGTTTTTT.

CDR3 nucleotide sequence: TGTGCCAGCAATAACAGGTACAATGAGCAGTTCTTC. Translated: CASNNRYNEQFF. The chain has TRBV25-1 and TRBJ2-1, with D perhaps matching TRBD1 (5 bases). Germline CDR1 reads MGHDK; CDR2 reads SYGVNS. The V end was cut by 7 bases, the J end by 4 bases, with 8 bases between. The CDR3 length is 12 residues.

DNA of the CDR3: TGTGCCAGCAGGGTCGCAGGGTACGGACTTTCAAATCAGCCCCAGCATTTT. It yields the protein CASRVAGYGLSNQPQHF. The J gene is TRBJ1-5, the V gene TRBV27; a possible D gene is TRBD1 (5 bases). This CDR3 spans 17 amino acids. CDR1 and CDR2 from the germline V gene are MNHEY and SMNVEV (reference sequence). Trimming removed 6 bases from V and 4 bases from J, with 22 bases in between.

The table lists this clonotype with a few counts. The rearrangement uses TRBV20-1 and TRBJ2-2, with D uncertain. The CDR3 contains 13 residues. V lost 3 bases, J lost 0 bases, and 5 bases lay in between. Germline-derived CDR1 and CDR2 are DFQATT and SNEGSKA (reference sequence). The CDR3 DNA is TGCAGTGCTAGGATCGCGAACACCGGGGAGCTGTTTTTT. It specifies CSARIANTGELFF.

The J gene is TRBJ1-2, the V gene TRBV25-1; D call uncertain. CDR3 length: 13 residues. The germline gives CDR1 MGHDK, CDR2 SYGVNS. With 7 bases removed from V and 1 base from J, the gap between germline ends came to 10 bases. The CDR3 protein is CASKARGNYGYTF. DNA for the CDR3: TGTGCCAGCAAGGCTAGAGGTAACTATGGCTACACCTTC.

The CDR3 DNA reads TGTGCCAGCAGCTCGTCACACTCTTGGAGCAATGAGCAGTTCTTC. It translates to CASSSSHSWSNEQFF. The chain recombines TRBV7-3 with TRBJ2-1; D is uncertain. V gave up 4 bases and J gave up 6 bases, with 16 bases separating them. Germline loops: CDR1 SGHTA, CDR2 FQGTGA. This CDR3 comprises 15 residues.

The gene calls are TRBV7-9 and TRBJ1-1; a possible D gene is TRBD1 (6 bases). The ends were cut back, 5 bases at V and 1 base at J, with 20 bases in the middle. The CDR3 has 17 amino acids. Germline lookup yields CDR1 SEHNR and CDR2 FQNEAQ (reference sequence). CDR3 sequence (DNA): TGTGCCAGCAGCCTTACCCCCCGACAGGCTACGAACACTGAAGCTTTCTTT. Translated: CASSLTPRQATNTEAFF.

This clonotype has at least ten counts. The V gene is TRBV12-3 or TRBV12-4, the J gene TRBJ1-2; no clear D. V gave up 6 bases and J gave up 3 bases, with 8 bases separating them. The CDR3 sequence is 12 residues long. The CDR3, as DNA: TGTGCCAGCAGCTTCGGGGACTATGGCTACACCTTC. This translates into CASSFGDYGYTF.

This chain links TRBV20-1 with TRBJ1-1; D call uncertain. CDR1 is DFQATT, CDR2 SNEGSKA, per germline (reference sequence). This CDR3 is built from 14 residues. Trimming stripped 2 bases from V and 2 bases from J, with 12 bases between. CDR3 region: CSARTRKDNTEAFF. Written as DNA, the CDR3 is TGCAGTGCTAGAACACGAAAGGATAACACTGAAGCTTTCTTT.

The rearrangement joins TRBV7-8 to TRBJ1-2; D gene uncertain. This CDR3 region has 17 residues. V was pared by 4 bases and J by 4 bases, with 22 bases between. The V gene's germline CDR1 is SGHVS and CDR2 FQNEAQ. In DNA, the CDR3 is TGTGCCAGCAGCTCCCGCGGTGGAGGGAAATTTCCCTATGGCTACACCTTC. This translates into CASSSRGGGKFPYGYTF.

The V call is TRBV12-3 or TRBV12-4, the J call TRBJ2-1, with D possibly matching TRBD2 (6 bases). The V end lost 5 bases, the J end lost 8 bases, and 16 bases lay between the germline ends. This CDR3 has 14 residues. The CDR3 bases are TGTGCCAGCAGTCTCACGGGGGTCCGGGATGAGCAGTTCTTC. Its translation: CASSLTGVRDEQFF.

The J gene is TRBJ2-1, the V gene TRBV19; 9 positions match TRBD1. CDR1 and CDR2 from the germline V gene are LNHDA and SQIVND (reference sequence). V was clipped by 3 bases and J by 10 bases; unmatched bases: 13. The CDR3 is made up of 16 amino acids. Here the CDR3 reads CASSIYRTGVGNEQFF. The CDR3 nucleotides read TGTGCCAGTAGTATCTACAGGACAGGGGTTGGAAACGAGCAGTTCTTC.